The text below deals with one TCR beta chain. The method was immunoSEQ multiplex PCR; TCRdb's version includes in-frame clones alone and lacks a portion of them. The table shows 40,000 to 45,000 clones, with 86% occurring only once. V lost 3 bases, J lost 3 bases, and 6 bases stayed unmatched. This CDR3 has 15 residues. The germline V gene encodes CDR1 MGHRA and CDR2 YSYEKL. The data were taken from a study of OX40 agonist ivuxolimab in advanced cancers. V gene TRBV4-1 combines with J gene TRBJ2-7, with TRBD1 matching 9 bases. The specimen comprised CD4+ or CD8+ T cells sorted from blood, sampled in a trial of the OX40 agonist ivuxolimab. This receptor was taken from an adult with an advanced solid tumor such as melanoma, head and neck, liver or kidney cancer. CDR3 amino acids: CASSQPGTGLYEQYF. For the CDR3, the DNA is TGCGCCAGCAGCCAGCCGGGGACAGGGCTCTACGAGCAGTACTTC.